One sample yielded the 23 T cell receptor beta chains listed below, sequenced in a study of CD8+CD57+ T cells in acquired aplastic anemia. TCR beta VDJ combinations and CDR3 sequences were profiled from genomic DNA. TCRdb itself ran the reads through MiXCR, one entry per CDR3 protein. The sample lists 200,000 to 250,000 distinct CDR3 sequences, roughly 45% occurring once. Sequenced patients had shown CD8+CD57+ cell expansion by flow cytometry. Sequenced input: sorted CD4+, CD8+, or CD8+CD57+ T cells (not recorded which) from PBMCs. The receptors shown here come from a human donor with aplastic anemia.

This clonotype was recorded only once. The genes are TRBV12-3 or TRBV12-4 and TRBJ2-1; D is possibly TRBD1 (6 bases). Trimming shortened V by 0 bases and J by 7 bases, and 10 bases separated the two germline ends. This CDR3 contains 14 residues. CDR3 sequence: CASSLAPRGNEQFF. The CDR3 DNA reads as TGTGCCAGCAGTTTAGCCCCCAGGGGTAATGAGCAGTTCTTC.

In this sample, this clonotype turned up many times. The J gene is TRBJ2-5, the V gene TRBV5-1, with D possibly being TRBD1 (6 bases). Germline values: CDR1 SGHRS, CDR2 YFSETQ. V shed 6 bases and J shed 1 base, with 13 bases lying between them. The CDR3 consists of 14 residues. CDR3 residues: CASKLTGRQETQYF. The CDR3, as DNA: TGCGCCAGCAAGCTTACAGGGCGCCAAGAGACCCAGTACTTC.

This clonotype was picked up one time. This chain uses TRBV7-4 with TRBJ2-7; tentatively, D is TRBD2 (6 bases). CDR3 length equals 13 residues. Trimming cost V 5 bases and J 6 bases, with 14 bases left between them. Per germline, CDR1 SGHVT and CDR2 SQSDAQ. The CDR3 here is CASSVVSGGEQYF. The CDR3, as DNA: TGTGCCAGCAGCGTGGTTTCCGGGGGCGAGCAGTACTTC.

In its sample, this clonotype was seen many times. The gene calls are TRBV7-8 and TRBJ1-1, with TRBD1 identical over 8 bases. The germline gives CDR1 SGHVS, CDR2 FQNEAQ. Unmatched junction bases numbered 9, after V lost 6 bases and J lost 6 bases. The CDR3 has 14 residues. The CDR3 here is CASSKDRGVAEAFF. The CDR3 coding sequence is TGTGCCAGCAGTAAAGACAGGGGAGTCGCTGAAGCTTTCTTT. Full variable domain (remainder filled in from reference TRBV7-8 and TRBJ1-1): GAGVSQSPRYKVAKRGQDVALRCDPISGHVSLFWYQQALGQGPEFLTYFQNEAQLDKSGLPSDRFFAERPEGSVSTLKIQRTQQEDSAVYLCASSKDRGVAEAFFGQGTRLTVV.

This clonotype was counted ten times or more. This rearrangement joins TRBV19 to TRBJ2-7, with TRBD1 matching 7 bases. Germline CDR1 is LNHDA and CDR2 is SQIVND (reference sequence). The CDR3 consists of 15 residues. V shed 1 base, J shed 3 bases, and the junction held 6 bases outside the gene matches. The CDR3 sequence: CASSIATGDIYEQYF. DNA for the CDR3: TGTGCCAGTAGTATAGCCACAGGGGATATCTACGAGCAGTACTTC.

The genes are TRBV12-3 or TRBV12-4 and TRBJ1-5; the match to TRBD1 covers 9 bases. V was clipped by 6 bases and J by 4 bases; unmatched bases: 10. CDR3 length equals 16 residues. The chain's CDR3 is CASSQVIGTGNQPQHF. CDR3 nucleotides: TGTGCCAGCAGCCAAGTAATTGGGACAGGGAATCAGCCCCAGCATTTT.

The gene calls are TRBV2 and TRBJ1-1, with a weak D call TRBD1 (5 bases). The CDR3 is 14 amino acids. V was pared by 0 bases and J by 7 bases, with 12 bases between. In germline, CDR1 is SNHLY, CDR2 FYNNEI. CDR3 loop: CASSEAETAIEAFF. CDR3 DNA sequence: TGTGCCAGCAGTGAAGCGGAGACAGCTATTGAAGCTTTCTTT.

This chain joins TRBV12-3 or TRBV12-4 and TRBJ1-5, with D maybe TRBD1 (5 bases). Trimming pared 5 bases from V and 6 bases from J, leaving 11 bases between. The CDR3 loop spans 13 amino acids. CDR3 loop: CASSPTDVQPQHF. The CDR3 DNA follows: TGTGCCAGCAGTCCGACAGATGTTCAGCCCCAGCATTTT.

This clonotype was found many times. This chain links TRBV2 with TRBJ1-3; 9 positions agree with TRBD1. Germline V lookup: CDR1 SNHLY, CDR2 FYNNEI. This CDR3 has 15 amino acids. V lost 6 bases, J lost 2 bases, and 5 bases stayed unmatched. The CDR3 here is CASRDRGTAGNTIYF. Here the CDR3 DNA reads TGTGCCAGCAGAGACAGGGGGACGGCTGGAAACACCATATATTTT.

The chain links TRBV7-2 to TRBJ2-1; 7 bases align to TRBD2. The CDR3 totals 17 residues. Germline V CDR1 and CDR2: SGHTA, FQGNSA. J lost 0 bases, V lost 0 bases, and 5 bases had no gene match. DNA for the CDR3: TGTGCCAGCAGCTTAGCGTTGGGGGGGAGCTCCTACAATGAGCAGTTCTTC. Its protein is CASSLALGGSSYNEQFF. The complete variable domain, with remaining parts taken from reference TRBV7-2 and TRBJ2-1, reads GAGVSQSPSNKVTEKGKDVELRCDPISGHTALYWYRQSLGQGLEFLIYFQGNSAPDKSGLPSDRFSAERTGGSVSTLTIQRTQQEDSAVYLCASSLALGGSSYNEQFFGPGTRLTVL.

At least ten counts were recorded for this clonotype. The chain links TRBV11-2 to TRBJ1-4, with 8 positions matching TRBD1. The CDR3 spans 14 residues. V lost 3 bases and J lost 9; bases outside the gene matches: 6. Germline V lookup: CDR1 SGHAT, CDR2 FQNNGV. CDR3 region: CASSFLGQGQKLFF. CDR3 coding DNA: TGTGCCAGCAGCTTTCTCGGACAGGGACAAAAACTGTTTTTT.

There are many counts of this clonotype. The chain employs TRBV12-3 or TRBV12-4 and TRBJ1-1; D gene uncertain. The CDR3 contains 12 residues. V gave up 0 bases and J gave up 7 bases, with 6 bases separating them. The CDR3 coding sequence is TGTGCCAGCAGTTTAGCGCGGGGTGAAGCTTTCTTT. It encodes CASSLARGEAFF.

V usage is TRBV20-1 and J usage is TRBJ2-7; TRBD1 aligns across 7 bases. J gave up 2 bases and V 5 bases, and 6 bases lay outside the gene matches. Germline-derived CDR1 and CDR2 are DFQATT and SNEGSKA (reference sequence). The CDR3 spans 13 residues. For the CDR3, the DNA is TGCAGTGCTGGGGACAGCCGAGCCTACGAGCAGTACTTC. It encodes CSAGDSRAYEQYF.

V usage is TRBV6-6 and J usage is TRBJ2-7; D unclear. Germline CDR1 and CDR2: MNHNY and SVGAGI (reference sequence). The CDR3 contains 15 residues. Trimming took 10 bases from V and 3 from J, leaving 22 bases between them. The CDR3 nucleotides read TGTGCCACCGGGCCGCTCACAGAGGCACGCTACGAGCAGTACTTC. It is translated as CATGPLTEARYEQYF.

The sample holds a few counts of this clonotype. The chain joins TRBV28 to TRBJ1-3, with 10 bases matching TRBD1. The V gene's germline CDR1 is MDHEN and CDR2 SYDVKM. This CDR3 comprises 16 residues. The ends lost 6 bases at V and 2 bases at J; junction bases unmatched: 7. CDR3 protein: CASRTTTGGPGNTIYF. The CDR3 nucleotides are TGTGCCAGCAGGACTACGACAGGGGGCCCTGGAAACACCATATATTTT.

This chain joins TRBV5-4 and TRBJ1-3; tentatively, D is TRBD1 (5 bases). This CDR3 has 15 amino acids. Between the trimmed V and J ends, which lost 3 bases and 0 bases, there was a span of 10 bases. Per germline, CDR1 SGHNT and CDR2 YYREEE (reference sequence). The CDR3 DNA reads as TGTGCCAGCAGCTCAGACAGCTTCTCTGGAAACACCATATATTTT. This translates into CASSSDSFSGNTIYF.

Comments on this clonotype: The junction departs from germline at one end; a sequencing error may be responsible. The chain has TRBV6-4 and TRBJ2-5; 14 bases are a match to TRBD2. Germline V gene lookup returns CDR1 MRHNA and CDR2 SNTAGT. The CDR3 spans 17 residues. CDR3 loop: CAISEQGLAGDRETQYF. CDR3 sequence (DNA): TGTGCCATCAGTGAGCAGGGACTAGCGGGGGATAGGGAGACCCAGTACTTC.

The V and J genes are TRBV19 and TRBJ1-2; D remains ambiguous. CDR3 length: 12 residues. Germline lookup yields CDR1 LNHDA and CDR2 SQIVND (reference sequence). Trimming took 8 bases from V and 5 from J, leaving 12 bases between them. CDR3 amino acids: CASADAPYGYTF. For the CDR3, the DNA is TGTGCCAGTGCCGACGCCCCGTATGGCTACACCTTC.

Points on this clonotype: This clone may be a read error of a much larger clone one base away. The V and J genes are TRBV19 and TRBJ1-2, with D maybe TRBD1 (6 bases). The V end was cut by 5 bases, the J end by 7 bases, with 14 bases between. This CDR3 spans 13 amino acids. Germline V CDR1 and CDR2: LNHDA, SQIVND (reference sequence). CDR3 sequence (DNA): TGTGCCAGTAGTCAACAGGGCGAAGGTGGCTACACCTTC. This encodes CASSQQGEGGYTF.

This clonotype came up many times. V and J are TRBV2 and TRBJ2-2; 7 positions agree with TRBD1. CDR1 SNHLY and CDR2 FYNNEI come from the germline V gene. V dropped 9 bases and J dropped 1; count of bases not matched to a gene: 5. The CDR3 length is 14 residues. The CDR3, as DNA: TGTGCCAGTCAGAGGACAGGGAACACCGGGGAGCTGTTTTTT. Its protein is CASQRTGNTGELFF.

This chain connects TRBV10-3 to TRBJ2-1, with TRBD2 identical over 11 bases. The trim removed 4 bases at V and 8 bases at J, leaving 4 bases unmatched. Germline V lookup: CDR1 ENHRY, CDR2 SYGVKD. The CDR3 length is 14 residues. In DNA form, the CDR3 reads TGTGCCATCAGTGTCGGTAGCGGGGGGGATGAGCAGTTCTTC. It encodes CAISVGSGGDEQFF.

This chain links TRBV2 with TRBJ1-2, with 10 bases fitting TRBD1. Germline-derived CDR1 and CDR2 are SNHLY and FYNNEI. The CDR3 consists of 12 residues. With V trimmed by 6 bases and J by 9 bases, 4 bases remained unmatched. The DNA for the CDR3 is TGTGCCAGCAGGGGGACAGGGGTACGCTACACCTTC. This translates into CASRGTGVRYTF.

This clonotype occurred many times. This chain connects TRBV7-6 to TRBJ1-3; 7 positions match TRBD1. The CDR3 totals 15 residues. The V gene's germline CDR1 is SGHVS and CDR2 FNYEAQ. V trimming: 6 bases; J trimming: 4 bases; junction bases outside the gene matches: 9. DNA for the CDR3: TGTGCCAGCAGTACCGAGGGGGCGGGAGGAAACACCATATATTTT. Protein: CASSTEGAGGNTIYF.